What follows are 11 T cell receptor beta chains derived from one specimen sequenced in a study of blood T cell repertoires in COVID-19. Here immunoSEQ multiplex PCR was the method, and the copy in TCRdb shows in-frame clones only, minus some. The top ten hold 2.5% to 3% of the sample, which has around 150,000 clones, roughly 85% seen once. The sequenced material came from PBMCs or T cells enriched from blood (not recorded which). Receptors originate from a woman aged 45-65 years who had recovered from COVID-19.

This clone was recorded a few times. The chain joins TRBV4-2 to TRBJ1-5; 7 bases agree with TRBD1. Germline V gives CDR1 LGHNA, CDR2 YNFKEQ. This CDR3 has 18 residues. The V gene end was trimmed by 4 bases and the J gene end by 7 bases; junction bases not matched to a gene: 19. CDR3 protein: CASSPTPGTVSWGQPQHF. CDR3 coding DNA: TGTGCCAGCAGCCCCACTCCCGGGACAGTTTCTTGGGGACAGCCCCAGCATTTT.

The V gene is TRBV5-1, the J gene TRBJ1-6, with TRBD1 matching over 7 bases. This CDR3 is 14 amino acids long. V lost 4 bases to trimming and J lost 6 bases; unmatched junction nucleotides: 4. Germline CDR1 SGHRS, CDR2 YFSETQ. This CDR3 reads CASSPGQINSPLHF. CDR3 nucleotide sequence: TGCGCCAGCAGCCCGGGACAGATTAATTCACCCCTCCACTTT.

The V gene is TRBV7-8, the J gene TRBJ1-6; 9 bases align to TRBD1. Germline loops: CDR1 SGHVS, CDR2 FQNEAQ. The CDR3 consists of 15 residues. J gave up 7 bases and V 4 bases, and 5 bases lay outside the gene matches. The CDR3 spells CASSSRGQGNSPLHF. CDR3 in DNA: TGTGCCAGCAGCTCAAGGGGACAGGGCAATTCACCCCTCCACTTT.

The J gene is TRBJ2-4, the V gene TRBV18, with D possibly TRBD1 on 6 matching bases. The V and J ends lost 6 bases and 0 bases respectively, with 15 bases between them. Germline V CDR1 and CDR2: KGHSH, LQKENI. The CDR3 is 16 residues long. CDR3 sequence: CASSPRTELAKNIQYF. Written as DNA, the CDR3 is TGTGCCAGCTCCCCAAGGACAGAACTAGCCAAAAACATTCAGTACTTC.

CDR3 protein: CASSQSTGVGNTEAFF. Written as DNA, the CDR3 is TGTGCCAGCAGCCAAAGTACAGGGGTTGGGAACACTGAAGCTTTCTTT. This sequence joins TRBV14 and TRBJ1-1, with 7 bases matching TRBD1. V lost 2 bases to trimming and J lost 1 base; unmatched junction nucleotides: 7. This CDR3 is built from 16 residues. CDR1 SGHDN and CDR2 FVKESK come from the germline V gene.

V usage is TRBV11-2 and J usage is TRBJ2-7; TRBD1 is a possible D gene (6 bases). This CDR3 has 14 residues. V lost 5 bases to trimming and J lost 4 bases, with 15 bases between them. The germline V gene encodes CDR1 SGHAT and CDR2 FQNNGV. The CDR3 nucleotides read TGTGCCAGCAGCACCCGGACAGCTTTTTACGAGCAGTACTTC. Its protein is CASSTRTAFYEQYF.

This rearrangement joins TRBV28 to TRBJ2-2; TRBD2 matches at 7 bases. The CDR3 consists of 16 residues. The germline gives CDR1 MDHEN, CDR2 SYDVKM. V lost 7 bases to trimming and J lost 6 bases; unmatched junction nucleotides: 14. The CDR3, as DNA: TGTGCCAGCACCTCCCTCGGCGGGAGTGTCGCCGGGGAGCTGTTTTTT. Protein product: CASTSLGGSVAGELFF.

The rearrangement uses TRBV6-5 and TRBJ1-2; tentative D call: TRBD1 (5 bases). V dropped 2 bases and J dropped 7 bases, with 14 bases sitting between them. The germline gives CDR1 MNHEY, CDR2 SVGAGI. CDR3 size: 14 residues. The CDR3 here is CASSYRGELTGYTF. As DNA, the CDR3 is TGTGCCAGCAGTTACCGGGGGGAACTCACTGGCTACACCTTC.

This chain joins TRBV18 and TRBJ1-1, with 12 nucleotides matching TRBD1. Germline loops: CDR1 KGHSH, CDR2 LQKENI. V lost 4 bases, J lost 6 bases, and 9 bases stayed unmatched. The CDR3 length is 16 residues. CDR3 protein: CASSQIRDRGLSEAFF. CDR3 bases: TGTGCCAGCTCACAAATCCGGGACAGGGGGCTCTCTGAAGCTTTCTTT.

This rearrangement joins TRBV9 to TRBJ2-1; 7 bases match TRBD2. Per germline, CDR1 SGDLS and CDR2 YYNGEE. This CDR3 has 16 amino acids. The junction had 12 bases not matched to a gene; V was cut back by 2 bases and J by 7 bases. Written as DNA, the CDR3 is TGTGCCAGCAGCGTCACCGTAGCGGGTGTCAGGAATGAGCAGTTCTTC. This codes for CASSVTVAGVRNEQFF.

V is TRBV28 and J is TRBJ1-4; 10 bases are shared with TRBD1. After removal of 5 bases from V and 2 bases from J, the junction contained 11 bases not matched to a gene. The CDR3 sequence is 18 residues long. Germline V gene data show CDR1 as MDHEN and CDR2 as SYDVKM. CDR3 nucleotides: TGTGCCAGCAGTCGCAGACGGGACAGGGGATTTACTAATGAAAAACTGTTTTTT. It encodes CASSRRRDRGFTNEKLFF.